This entry lists 18 T cell receptor beta chains sequenced from one sample in a study of cytomegalovirus exposure and HLA in healthy donors. The PCR was carried out with 60 Vbeta primers and 13 Jbeta primers. Generated by immunoSEQ multiplex PCR, the TCRdb table keeps only in-frame clones and is missing some. Counted here are over 90,000 clones, around 76% occurring once; the ten biggest clones make up 10%. Sequenced sample: PBMCs. The receptors derive from a woman younger than 35 in good health and CMV-seropositive.

This clone was detected a few times. The chain is built from TRBV7-2 and TRBJ2-3; possible D gene TRBD2, 6 bases. CDR3 size: 14 residues. Trimming removed 3 bases at V and 8 bases at J, with 15 bases between. Germline V gives CDR1 SGHTA, CDR2 FQGNSA. The CDR3 region is CASSLGTVRGTQYF. For the CDR3, the DNA is TGTGCCAGCAGCTTGGGGACTGTTCGGGGTACGCAGTATTTT. The complete variable domain, with remaining parts taken from reference TRBV7-2 and TRBJ2-3, reads GAGVSQSPSNKVTEKGKDVELRCDPISGHTALYWYRQSLGQGLEFLIYFQGNSAPDKSGLPSDRFSAERTGGSVSTLTIQRTQQEDSAVYLCASSLGTVRGTQYFGPGTRLTVL.

This rearrangement joins TRBV9 to TRBJ2-5, with TRBD1 matching over 11 bases. The CDR3 loop spans 16 amino acids. The germline V gene has CDR1 SGDLS and CDR2 YYNGEE. J was trimmed by 5 bases and V by 0 bases; bases with no gene match: 6. DNA of the CDR3: TGTGCCAGCAGCGTAGTTGGGACAGGGGGTTGGGAGACCCAGTACTTC. The encoded protein is CASSVVGTGGWETQYF.

The chain is built from TRBV10-3 and TRBJ1-5; D ambiguous. V was clipped by 4 bases and J by 5 bases, with 6 bases between them. Germline V gene sequence: CDR1 ENHRY, CDR2 SYGVKD. The CDR3 is 12 residues long. CDR3 coding DNA: TGTGCCATCAGTGGAGTCGATCAGCCCCAGCATTTT. Protein product: CAISGVDQPQHF.

J is TRBJ2-7 and V is TRBV11-2, with D possibly TRBD2 on 6 matching bases. The CDR3 is 12 amino acids. Germline V gives CDR1 SGHAT, CDR2 FQNNGV. V lost 5 bases to trimming and J lost 5 bases, with 10 bases between them. The DNA for the CDR3 is TGTGCCAGCAGCCCACTAGCCCACGAGCAGTACTTC. It encodes CASSPLAHEQYF. The entire variable domain, with the rest obtained from reference TRBV11-2 and TRBJ2-7, is as follows: EAGVAQSPRYKIIEKRQSVAFWCNPISGHATLYWYQQILGQGPKLLIQFQNNGVVDDSQLPKDRFSAERLKGVDSTLKIQPAKLEDSAVYLCASSPLAHEQYFGPGTRLTVT.

This chain joins TRBV5-1 and TRBJ1-1; 9 positions match TRBD1. CDR1 SGHRS and CDR2 YFSETQ come from the germline V gene. The CDR3 is made up of 14 amino acids. The ends lost 0 bases at V and 10 bases at J; junction bases unmatched: 7. CDR3 amino acids: CASSLDGDRAGAFF. CDR3 nucleotides: TGCGCCAGCAGCTTGGATGGGGACAGGGCGGGAGCTTTCTTT.

The gene calls are TRBV29-1 and TRBJ1-1; no clear D. The germline V gene has CDR1 SQVTM and CDR2 ANQGSEA. V was clipped by 5 bases and J by 8 bases, with 18 bases between them. This CDR3 spans 13 amino acids. The CDR3 here is CSVTLMIASEAFF. CDR3 DNA sequence: TGCAGCGTTACCCTGATGATAGCCTCCGAAGCTTTCTTT.

Comment on this clone: In the same sample, other DNA sequences code for this CDR3. This chain links TRBV28 with TRBJ1-2; D ambiguous. The CDR3 covers 15 residues. Trimming cost V 5 bases and J 1 base, with 14 bases left between them. CDR1 is MDHEN and CDR2 is SYDVKM in the germline V gene. In nucleotides, the CDR3 is TGTGCCAGCAGTCCCCCGGGTGGATTTAACTATGGCTACACCTTC. It translates to CASSPPGGFNYGYTF.

The chain employs TRBV19 and TRBJ1-5, with 7 bases lining up with TRBD1. Germline lookup yields CDR1 LNHDA and CDR2 SQIVND (reference sequence). V trimming: 1 base; J trimming: 7 bases; junction bases outside the gene matches: 10. CDR3 length: 16 amino acids. The CDR3 protein is CASSIGQGHHGQPQHF. The CDR3 nucleotides are TGTGCCAGTAGTATAGGACAGGGTCATCACGGGCAGCCCCAGCATTTT.

The chain links TRBV9 to TRBJ1-2; 8 nucleotides line up with TRBD1. CDR1 is SGDLS, CDR2 YYNGEE, per germline. Losses at the gene ends were 0 bases for V and 7 bases for J; bases not matched to a gene: 8. The CDR3 extends over 15 amino acids. The chain's CDR3 is CASSVGPGGFGGYTF. In nucleotides, the CDR3 is TGTGCCAGCAGCGTAGGTCCAGGGGGCTTCGGTGGCTACACCTTC.

The chain uses TRBV4-2 and TRBJ2-4; 12 bases line up with TRBD2. Unmatched junction bases numbered 6, after V lost 4 bases and J lost 8 bases. This CDR3 contains 15 residues. Germline V gene lookup returns CDR1 LGHNA and CDR2 YNFKEQ. The CDR3 DNA is TGTGCCAGCAGCCCTACTAGCGGGAGGTTTGACATTCAGTACTTC. It is translated as CASSPTSGRFDIQYF.

This clone was seen once. The CDR3 DNA reads TGTGCCAGCAGCGTAGTTGGGGGCGGGGATACGCAGTATTTT. Translation gives CASSVVGGGDTQYF. The rearrangement links TRBV5-4 to TRBJ2-3; D might be TRBD1 (6 bases). This CDR3 region has 14 residues. Germline-derived CDR1 and CDR2 are SGHNT and YYREEE (reference sequence). Trimming shortened V by 4 bases and J by 6 bases, and 15 bases separated the two germline ends.

The chain is built from TRBV9 and TRBJ2-3, with D tentatively TRBD2 (7 bases). V lost 6 bases and J lost 2, with 25 bases in between. From germline, CDR1 is SGDLS and CDR2 YYNGEE. The CDR3 spans 18 residues. The DNA of the CDR3 is TGTGCCAGCACCCAAAGGGGCGGCGGGGGCTTACTCACAGATACGCAGTATTTT. Its protein product is CASTQRGGGGLLTDTQYF.

The chain is built from TRBV7-9 and TRBJ1-2; a possible D gene is TRBD1 (6 bases). Trimming stripped 3 bases from V and 7 bases from J, with 12 bases between. CDR1 SEHNR and CDR2 FQNEAQ come from the germline V gene (reference sequence). The CDR3 is 13 residues long. The CDR3 region is CASSFQGPGGYTF. The CDR3 DNA follows: TGTGCCAGCAGCTTTCAGGGGCCAGGTGGCTACACCTTC.

The chain recombines TRBV10-2 with TRBJ1-2; possible D gene TRBD1, 5 bases. V was cut by 3 bases and J by 2 bases, with 16 bases left in between. Germline CDR1 is WSHSY and CDR2 is SAAADI. The CDR3 runs 16 residues. The CDR3 nucleotides read TGCGCCAGCAGTGAATGGGCACAGGACACCAACTATGGCTACACCTTC. It specifies CASSEWAQDTNYGYTF.

The chain employs TRBV27 and TRBJ1-6; D might be TRBD1 (5 bases). CDR3 length: 14 residues. CDR1 MNHEY and CDR2 SMNVEV come from the germline V gene (reference sequence). Trimming left V 10 bases short and J 10 bases short, with 20 bases between. The DNA for the CDR3 is TGTGCCACCTTACTCAGGGTTGGACGATCACCCCTCCACTTT. It specifies CATLLRVGRSPLHF.

The chain is built from TRBV7-2 and TRBJ1-1; possible D gene TRBD1, 5 bases. The V end lost 5 bases, the J end lost 4 bases, and 20 bases lay between the germline ends. Germline V gene sequence: CDR1 SGHTA, CDR2 FQGNSA. The CDR3 loop spans 16 amino acids. CDR3 DNA sequence: TGTGCCAGCAGCCCGATTAAACTTGGACACTTCACTGAAGCTTTCTTT. Amino acids: CASSPIKLGHFTEAFF.

The genes are TRBV14 and TRBJ1-2; D gene ambiguous. Germline CDR1 is SGHDN and CDR2 is FVKESK. With 1 base removed from V and 7 bases from J, the gap between germline ends came to 13 bases. The CDR3 length is 14 residues. This CDR3 reads CASSQVAAIGGYTF. DNA of the CDR3: TGTGCCAGCAGCCAAGTAGCAGCCATTGGTGGCTACACCTTC. The full variable domain, completed using reference TRBV14 and TRBJ1-2, is EAGVTQFPSHSVIEKGQTVTLRCDPISGHDNLYWYRRVMGKEIKFLLHFVKESKQDESGMPNNRFLAERTGGTYSTLKVQPAELEDSGVYFCASSQVAAIGGYTFGSGTRLTVV.

The chain links TRBV20-1 to TRBJ2-5; no clear D gene. Trimming removed 6 bases from V and 4 bases from J, with 9 bases in between. The CDR3 extends over 11 amino acids. Germline values: CDR1 DFQATT, CDR2 SNEGSKA (reference sequence). The CDR3 sequence: CSATALETQYF. The CDR3 bases are TGCAGTGCAACAGCCTTAGAGACCCAGTACTTC.